The text below deals with one T cell receptor (beta chain). Its cognate antigen is unknown. This entry comes from a study of shared clonotypes between healthy human individuals. Study at large: The cohort had a couple of women and a few men, ages 18 to 49.

Study-wide results and limits: Shared across several donors were roughly 5% of the naive CD4 clonotypes.

The repertoire was sequenced with immunoSEQ multiplex PCR; TCRdb's copy has only in-frame clones and lacks some. The sample consists of 950,000 to 1,100,000 clones, about 76% of them appearing once. Germline V CDR1 and CDR2: LNHNV, YYDKDF (reference sequence). V was cut by 5 bases and J by 1 base, with 6 bases left in between. This CDR3 comprises 14 residues. The origin of this receptor is a man aged 18 to 29 in good health. Sequencing was performed on memory CD4+ T cells sorted from blood. Sample subset: CD45RA-negative fraction. The chain recombines TRBV15 with TRBJ2-6; D is uncertain. The CDR3 region is CATSAPSGANVLTF. The CDR3, as DNA: TGTGCCACCAGCGCGCCTTCTGGGGCCAACGTCCTGACTTTC.